Below are 27 T cell receptor beta chains sequenced from a single sample in a study of T cells in Graves' hyperthyroidism and ophthalmopathy. Amplification yielded TCR beta CDR3 regions, with RNA transcripts as the source. With the HTBI primer set, the TCR CDR3 went through a first round of RT-PCR. TCRdb reprocessed the multiplex PCR reads with MiXCR, giving one entry per CDR3 protein. The sample consists of hundreds of thousands of distinct CDR3 sequences, over 15% of them appearing once. Sequencing input: blood. These receptors were collected from a young woman with Graves' ophthalmopathy.

The chain is built from TRBV5-1 and TRBJ2-3; 11 bases are a match to TRBD1. The germline CDR1 and CDR2 sequences are SGHRS and YFSETQ. Trimming removed 5 bases from V and 6 bases from J; junction bases left unmatched: 14. The CDR3 sequence is 17 residues long. CDR3 nucleotides: TGCGCCAGCAGACCTCATACCGGGACAGGGGGAGCGGATACGCAGTATTTT. The encoded protein is CASRPHTGTGGADTQYF.

This clonotype was recorded at least ten times. V usage is TRBV6-2 or TRBV6-3 and J usage is TRBJ1-1, with 7 bases identical to TRBD1. There are 16 residues in the CDR3. V gave up 2 bases and J gave up 0 bases; unmatched junction bases: 6. From germline, CDR1 is MNHEY and CDR2 SVGEGT. The CDR3 DNA sequence: TGTGCCAGCAGTTACACTCCGGGACAGATGAACACTGAAGCTTTCTTT. This encodes CASSYTPGQMNTEAFF.

This clonotype was found many times. The V call is TRBV24-1, the J call TRBJ2-7; D is possibly TRBD1 (5 bases). Germline V gene sequence: CDR1 KGHDR, CDR2 SFDVKD. The CDR3 runs to 12 residues. V lost 9 bases and J 3 bases, leaving 11 bases between the germline ends. DNA for the CDR3: TGTGCCACCCAAGGACAAAACTACGAGCAGTACTTC. Protein product: CATQGQNYEQYF.

The J gene is TRBJ2-1, the V gene TRBV4-3; 8 positions match TRBD2. The CDR3 is 14 amino acids. Germline CDR1 and CDR2: LGHNA and YSLEER. Trimming at V came to 4 bases and at J to 4 bases, leaving 3 bases not matched to a gene. The CDR3 here is CASSRVAGYNEQFF. The CDR3 DNA reads TGCGCCAGCAGCCGAGTAGCGGGGTACAATGAGCAGTTCTTC.

The chain employs TRBV9 and TRBJ2-5; 7 positions agree with TRBD1. The CDR3 runs to 15 residues. The V gene end was trimmed by 3 bases and the J gene end by 0 bases; junction bases not matched to a gene: 5. From germline, CDR1 is SGDLS and CDR2 YYNGEE. The CDR3 nucleotides are TGTGCCAGCAGCGCCGGACAGGAGTACCAAGAGACCCAGTACTTC. Translated: CASSAGQEYQETQYF.

This clonotype was seen many times. The chain couples TRBV7-3 to TRBJ2-2, with no clear D. Germline V gives CDR1 SGHTA, CDR2 FQGTGA. The CDR3 spans 14 residues. Trimming took off 0 bases at V and 3 bases at J, with 5 bases between the two ends. DNA of the CDR3: TGTGCCAGCAGCTTAACTAGAGACACCGGGGAGCTGTTTTTT. This gives the protein CASSLTRDTGELFF.

The table lists this clonotype with many counts. The rearrangement uses TRBV20-1 and TRBJ2-3; 16 bases fit TRBD2. The CDR3 consists of 17 residues. CDR1 and CDR2 from the germline V gene are DFQATT and SNEGSKA (reference sequence). The V segment lost 5 bases and the J segment 1 base; nucleotides outside the gene matches: 6. CDR3 DNA sequence: TGCAGTGCTGATTCCGGGACTAGCGGGAGGGGCACAGATACGCAGTATTTT. Translating gives CSADSGTSGRGTDTQYF.

This clonotype was seen at least ten times. The J gene is TRBJ2-5, the V gene TRBV6-5; the D is unclear. The CDR3 totals 13 residues. Looked up from germline, CDR1 is MNHEY and CDR2 is SVGAGI. Between the trimmed V and J ends, which lost 2 bases and 4 bases, there was a span of 8 bases. In DNA form, the CDR3 reads TGTGCCAGCAGTTACCAATGGGGAGAGACCCAGTACTTC. As protein: CASSYQWGETQYF.

The J gene is TRBJ2-2, the V gene TRBV7-9, with D maybe TRBD2 (5 bases). CDR3 length equals 12 residues. V shed 9 bases and J shed 8 bases, with 13 bases lying between them. Germline CDR1 and CDR2: SEHNR and FQNEAQ (reference sequence). CDR3 sequence: CARSSRGGELFF. CDR3 coding DNA: TGTGCCAGAAGTTCCCGGGGTGGGGAGCTGTTTTTT.

This clonotype was seen repeatedly, ten times or more. The chain couples TRBV10-3 to TRBJ2-2; D call uncertain. The germline CDR1 and CDR2 sequences are ENHRY and SYGVKD. CDR3 size: 15 residues. V lost 3 bases to trimming and J lost 2 bases, with 10 bases between them. CDR3: CAISDPVANTGELFF. The CDR3 DNA reads TGTGCCATCAGTGACCCCGTAGCCAACACCGGGGAGCTGTTTTTT.

This clonotype occurred many times. The chain is built from TRBV7-9 and TRBJ1-2; 10 bases agree with TRBD1. This CDR3 region has 15 residues. Germline V gene data show CDR1 as SEHNR and CDR2 as FQNEAQ (reference sequence). The V and J ends lost 4 bases and 8 bases, in that order; junction bases with no gene match: 10. Here the CDR3 reads CASSSSGTGVTGYTF. CDR3 sequence (DNA): TGTGCCAGCAGCTCCTCCGGGACAGGGGTAACAGGCTACACCTTC.

This clonotype was observed a few times. The chain recombines TRBV4-2 with TRBJ2-6; a weak D match, TRBD2 (5 bases). The CDR3 has 18 residues. The V end lost 5 bases, the J end lost 0 bases, and 17 bases lay between the germline ends. Germline lookup yields CDR1 LGHNA and CDR2 YNFKEQ. CDR3 amino acids: CASSSRGAEPSGANVLTF. As DNA, the CDR3 is TGTGCCAGCAGCTCTCGGGGAGCGGAACCCTCTGGGGCCAACGTCCTGACTTTC.

The table lists this clonotype with many counts. The chain uses TRBV6-5 and TRBJ2-1, with 11 bases aligning to TRBD2. V lost 0 bases, J lost 1 base, and 5 bases stayed unmatched. Germline-derived CDR1 and CDR2 are MNHEY and SVGAGI. The CDR3 is 18 amino acids. CDR3 loop: CASSYSLAGGGSYNEQFF. The CDR3 DNA follows: TGTGCCAGCAGTTACTCCCTAGCGGGAGGTGGGTCCTACAATGAGCAGTTCTTC.

This clonotype was picked up many times. This CDR3 is CATSLAGAINEQFF. CDR3 DNA: TGTGCCACGAGCCTAGCGGGAGCGATCAATGAGCAGTTCTTC. The rearrangement uses TRBV15 and TRBJ2-1; 10 bases are a match to TRBD2. The CDR3 has 14 residues. Germline trimming cut 9 bases from V and 6 bases from J; bases unmatched to any gene: 8. CDR1 is LNHNV, CDR2 YYDKDF, per germline (reference sequence).

The table lists this clonotype with many counts. The chain recombines TRBV5-1 with TRBJ2-7, with 8 bases aligning to TRBD2. In germline, CDR1 is SGHRS, CDR2 YFSETQ. The J segment lost 1 base and the V segment lost 4 bases, leaving 10 bases of the junction unmatched. The CDR3 totals 16 residues. CDR3 in DNA: TGCGCCAGCAGCCCTGACGGGAGGGTGGATTCCTACGAGCAGTACTTC. It codes for CASSPDGRVDSYEQYF.

In its sample, this clonotype was seen many times. The rearrangement joins TRBV12-5 to TRBJ2-7, with 7 nucleotides matching TRBD2. The trim removed 2 bases at V and 3 bases at J, leaving 13 bases unmatched. CDR3 length: 17 residues. Per germline, CDR1 LGHNT and CDR2 FRNRAP. The CDR3 DNA sequence: TGTGCTAGTGGTTTGAGTCCGTGGGGGGGGAATAGCTACGAGCAGTACTTC. Encoded protein: CASGLSPWGGNSYEQYF.

There are many counts of this clonotype. The chain is built from TRBV20-1 and TRBJ2-7; 9 nucleotides agree with TRBD1. Germline CDR1 reads DFQATT; CDR2 reads SNEGSKA (reference sequence). The CDR3 loop spans 12 amino acids. Germline trimming cut 5 bases from V and 2 bases from J; bases unmatched to any gene: 1. As DNA, the CDR3 is TGCAGTGCTGGACAGGGGACCTACGAGCAGTACTTC. Translation gives CSAGQGTYEQYF.

The rearrangement uses TRBV29-1 and TRBJ2-7; no clear D. Trimming shortened V by 7 bases and J by 2 bases, and 12 bases separated the two germline ends. CDR3 size: 12 residues. The germline gives CDR1 SQVTM, CDR2 ANQGSEA. The CDR3 reads CSGYQVPYEQYF. In nucleotides, the CDR3 is TGCAGCGGATATCAGGTGCCCTACGAGCAGTACTTC.

In its sample, this clonotype was seen many times. The J gene is TRBJ2-1, the V gene TRBV7-9; D assignment may be TRBD1 or TRBD2 (8 bases each). The V gene's germline CDR1 is SEHNR and CDR2 FQNEAQ (reference sequence). This CDR3 has 19 amino acids. The ends were cut back, 5 bases at V and 9 bases at J, with 32 bases in the middle. CDR3 sequence reads: CASSPWDRTKTSVKSEQFF. The CDR3 nucleotides are TGTGCCAGCAGCCCATGGGACAGGACGAAGACTAGCGTGAAGTCTGAGCAGTTCTTC.

This chain connects TRBV2 to TRBJ2-1, with D uncertain. Germline V gene data show CDR1 as SNHLY and CDR2 as FYNNEI. This CDR3 comprises 12 residues. V lost 9 bases and J 1 base, leaving 7 bases between the germline ends. CDR3 coding DNA: TGTGCCAGTCTAGGGTCCTACAATGAGCAGTTCTTC. Translated: CASLGSYNEQFF.

This clonotype has a count of ten or more. This chain links TRBV19 with TRBJ1-1; perhaps TRBD1 as D (6 bases). V was trimmed by 3 bases and J by 4 bases, leaving 12 bases between them. The germline V gene has CDR1 LNHDA and CDR2 SQIVND (reference sequence). The CDR3 runs to 14 residues. For the CDR3, the DNA is TGTGCCAGTAGTATGCCGGGGGGCGGCACTGAAGCTTTCTTT. Translation gives CASSMPGGGTEAFF.

The V gene is TRBV5-4, the J gene TRBJ2-2; 12 nucleotides match TRBD2. J was trimmed by 6 bases and V by 3 bases; bases with no gene match: 6. This CDR3 is built from 16 residues. The V gene's germline CDR1 is SGHNT and CDR2 YYREEE (reference sequence). CDR3 in amino acids: CASSSLAGGQAGELFF. CDR3 DNA sequence: TGTGCCAGCAGCTCTCTAGCGGGAGGGCAGGCCGGGGAGCTGTTTTTT.

This clonotype showed up many times. This rearrangement joins TRBV27 to TRBJ1-3, with no clear D. This CDR3 has 16 amino acids. Germline V gene data show CDR1 as MNHEY and CDR2 as SMNVEV (reference sequence). V was trimmed by 0 bases and J by 3 bases, leaving 12 bases between them. CDR3 in DNA: TGTGCCAGCAGTTTATCTCAACCAGAGGATGGAAACACCATATATTTT. Amino acid sequence: CASSLSQPEDGNTIYF.

CDR3 loop: CASSRGEGRTFF. The CDR3 DNA is TGTGCCAGTAGCCGTGGTGAGGGTCGGACTTTCTTT. The rearrangement joins TRBV19 to TRBJ1-1; D not certain. The CDR3 extends over 12 amino acids. Germline assignment: CDR1 LNHDA and CDR2 SQIVND (reference sequence). Trimming removed 6 bases from V and 12 bases from J, with 17 bases in between.

This clonotype has a handful of counts. V and J are TRBV25-1 and TRBJ2-3; 14 nucleotides match TRBD2. The V and J ends lost 4 bases and 10 bases, in that order; junction bases with no gene match: 16. This CDR3 has 18 amino acids. Germline CDR1 reads MGHDK; CDR2 reads SYGVNS. CDR3 sequence: CASSARLAGGTGFTAQYF. The CDR3 DNA follows: TGTGCCAGCAGTGCCAGACTAGCGGGAGGGACTGGGTTTACGGCGCAGTATTTT.

This clonotype came up once. The rearrangement joins TRBV11-2 to TRBJ2-7; 10 positions agree with TRBD1. CDR1 SGHAT and CDR2 FQNNGV come from the germline V gene. With 1 base clipped from V and 4 bases from J, the junction kept 1 base outside the gene matches. The CDR3 sequence is 14 residues long. This CDR3 reads CASSLAGQGYEQYF. Written as DNA, the CDR3 is TGTGCCAGCAGCTTAGCGGGACAGGGGTACGAGCAGTACTTC. Looking up the rest from reference TRBV11-2 and TRBJ2-7 gives the full variable domain: EAGVAQSPRYKIIEKRQSVAFWCNPISGHATLYWYQQILGQGPKLLIQFQNNGVVDDSQLPKDRFSAERLKGVDSTLKIQPAKLEDSAVYLCASSLAGQGYEQYFGPGTRLTVT.

The chain joins TRBV28 to TRBJ2-1; 9 nucleotides agree with TRBD1. The junction had 0 bases not matched to a gene; V was cut back by 6 bases and J by 3 bases. This CDR3 comprises 13 residues. CDR1 MDHEN and CDR2 SYDVKM come from the germline V gene. CDR3 residues: CASRTGGYNEQFF. In nucleotides, the CDR3 is TGTGCCAGCAGGACAGGGGGCTACAATGAGCAGTTCTTC. Using reference TRBV28 and TRBJ2-1 for the parts outside the CDR3, the full variable domain is DVKVTQSSRYLVKRTGEKVFLECVQDMDHENMFWYRQDPGLGLRLIYFSYDVKMKEKGDIPEGYSVSREKKERFSLILESASTNQTSMYLCASRTGGYNEQFFGPGTRLTVL.